The rows below give T cell receptor beta chains drawn from one sample of a study of CD8+CD57+ T cells in acquired aplastic anemia. TCRdb reprocessed the reads via MiXCR and lists one record per CDR3 protein. The sample yields about 400,000 distinct CDR3 sequences, roughly 68% seen once. Material: sorted CD4+, CD8+, or CD8+CD57+ T cells (not recorded which) from PBMCs. The receptors originated from a human donor in good health, serving as a control. Each CDR3 is given without its conserved first and last residue. The D gene is left open where the match is weak.

j_call: TRBJ2-7; d_call: TRBD2; cdr3_length: 17; v_call: TRBV15; cdr3_aa: ATSRDVGLAGGPRNEQY
j_call: TRBJ1-1; d_call: NA; cdr3_length: 13; v_call: TRBV7-2; cdr3_aa: ASSLPLGEGTEAF
j_call: TRBJ1-1; d_call: NA; cdr3_length: 12; v_call: TRBV7-8; cdr3_aa: ASSWDTWNTEAF
j_call: TRBJ1-2; d_call: NA; cdr3_length: 13; v_call: TRBV9; cdr3_aa: ASSAEGTDPQYYT
j_call: TRBJ1-4; d_call: NA; cdr3_length: 14; v_call: TRBV20-1; cdr3_aa: SASVVAGGGTEKLF
j_call: TRBJ1-2; d_call: TRBD1; cdr3_length: 11; v_call: TRBV29-1; cdr3_aa: SVAGQGVYGYT
j_call: TRBJ2-7; d_call: NA; cdr3_length: 12; v_call: TRBV15; cdr3_aa: ATSRDPGNPEQY
j_call: TRBJ1-1; d_call: TRBD1; cdr3_length: 11; v_call: TRBV2; cdr3_aa: ASRPTGTTEAF
j_call: TRBJ1-6; d_call: NA; cdr3_length: 12; v_call: TRBV9; cdr3_aa: ASSDRDQETQYY
j_call: TRBJ2-4; d_call: NA; cdr3_length: 13; v_call: TRBV9; cdr3_aa: ASTFRLPTTPIQY
j_call: TRBJ1-3; d_call: NA; cdr3_length: 12; v_call: TRBV19; cdr3_aa: ASSISGSGNTIY
j_call: TRBJ2-3; d_call: NA; cdr3_length: 13; v_call: TRBV2; cdr3_aa: ASSGDRGNTDTQY
j_call: TRBJ1-2; d_call: TRBD1; cdr3_length: 14; v_call: TRBV9; cdr3_aa: ASSVGTGANERRYT
j_call: TRBJ2-3; d_call: NA; cdr3_length: 14; v_call: TRBV12-3/TRBV12-4; cdr3_aa: ASSVTPGQRTDTQY
j_call: TRBJ1-6; d_call: NA; cdr3_length: 13; v_call: TRBV25-1; cdr3_aa: ASSDRRRYNSPLH